This passage covers 8 T cell receptor beta chains from one sample sequenced in a study of CD8+ T cells in alopecia areata (dated by TCRdb to the late 2010s). The library was obtained by the immunoSEQ multiplex PCR assay. To provide template for TCR sequencing, every sample had RNA extracted and reverse transcribed into cDNA. In its TCRdb copy, this immuneACCESS table keeps in-frame sequences only and misses some clones. Where compared with another copy, unresolved V genes explain less than half of these, and the others have no known cause. The sample table holds 120,000 to 150,000 clones, of which 40% to 50% were seen once. The ten most abundant clones make up about 6.3% of the sample. The source material was CD4+ T cells sorted from blood. These receptors were collected from a human donor with alopecia areata.

A few counts support this clone. The J gene is TRBJ1-5, the V gene TRBV18; D is perhaps TRBD1 (5 bases). Germline CDR1 reads KGHSH; CDR2 reads LQKENI. V shed 2 bases and J shed 9 bases, with 11 bases lying between them. CDR3 size: 13 residues. CDR3 coding DNA: TGTGCCAGCTCACCAGCAGGTGGGGGGCCCCAGCATTTT. It encodes CASSPAGGGPQHF.

This clone was seen only a few times. The chain links TRBV29-1 to TRBJ1-1; 7 bases are shared with TRBD1. This CDR3 has 11 residues. Germline-derived CDR1 and CDR2 are SQVTM and ANQGSEA. The junction had 5 bases not matched to a gene; V was cut back by 8 bases and J by 5 bases. CDR3 sequence reads: CSHRGGTEAFF. CDR3 sequence (DNA): TGCAGCCACAGGGGAGGGACTGAAGCTTTCTTT.

The J gene is TRBJ2-5, the V gene TRBV9, with 11 bases that match TRBD2. The CDR3 is 16 residues long. V gave up 2 bases and J gave up 5 bases; unmatched junction bases: 8. The germline CDR1 and CDR2 sequences are SGDLS and YYNGEE. In nucleotides, the CDR3 is TGTGCCAGCAGCGTGGGGCTAGCGGGAGGTGGGGAGACCCAGTACTTC. Protein: CASSVGLAGGGETQYF.

The gene calls are TRBV2 and TRBJ2-2, with TRBD2 as a possible D gene (5 bases). Germline CDR1 SNHLY, CDR2 FYNNEI. This CDR3 has 13 amino acids. Trimming pared 6 bases from V and 3 bases from J, leaving 8 bases between. The CDR3 coding sequence is TGTGCCAGCAGGGGAGATTACACCGGGGAGCTGTTTTTT. It specifies CASRGDYTGELFF.

The genes are TRBV5-1 and TRBJ2-4; unclear D gene. Trimming took 0 bases from V and 5 from J, leaving 9 bases between them. Germline CDR1 SGHRS, CDR2 YFSETQ. This CDR3 has 14 amino acids. CDR3 coding DNA: TGCGCCAGCAGCTTGGTCGGGTCCCAAAACATTCAGTACTTC. Encoded protein: CASSLVGSQNIQYF.

The chain joins TRBV5-1 to TRBJ2-1, with 12 bases identical to TRBD2. The germline gives CDR1 SGHRS, CDR2 YFSETQ. The V segment lost 5 bases and the J segment 7 bases; nucleotides outside the gene matches: 7. CDR3 size: 15 residues. The CDR3 protein is CASSKTSGSRNEQFF. As DNA, the CDR3 is TGCGCCAGCAGTAAGACTAGCGGGAGCCGGAATGAGCAGTTCTTC.

This chain links TRBV30 with TRBJ2-2; D unresolved. Germline V gene sequence: CDR1 GTSNPN, CDR2 SVGIG (reference sequence). The CDR3 length is 18 residues. Trimming removed 1 base at V and 6 bases at J, with 24 bases between. CDR3 in DNA: TGTGCCTGGAGTGCCGTGGGGATGTTTAGTCAGAAGGCCGGGGAGCTGTTTTTT. Protein product: CAWSAVGMFSQKAGELFF.

V and J are TRBV5-6 and TRBJ2-1; D might be TRBD2 (6 bases). The germline V and J ends were trimmed by 4 bases and 0 bases, with 14 bases remaining between them. Germline V gene lookup returns CDR1 SGHDT and CDR2 YYEEEE. The CDR3 sequence is 16 residues long. The CDR3 spells CASSPLLGSSYNEQFF. The CDR3 DNA follows: TGTGCCAGCAGCCCGCTCCTCGGGAGCTCCTACAATGAGCAGTTCTTC.